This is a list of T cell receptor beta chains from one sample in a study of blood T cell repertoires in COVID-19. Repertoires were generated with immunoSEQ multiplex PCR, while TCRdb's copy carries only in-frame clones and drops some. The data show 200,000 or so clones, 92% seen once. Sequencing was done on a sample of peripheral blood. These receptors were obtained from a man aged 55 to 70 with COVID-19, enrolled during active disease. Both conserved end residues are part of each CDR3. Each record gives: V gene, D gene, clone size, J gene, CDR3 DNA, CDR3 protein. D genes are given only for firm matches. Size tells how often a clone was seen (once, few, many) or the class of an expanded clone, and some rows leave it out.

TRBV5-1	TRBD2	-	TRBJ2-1	TGCGCCAGCAGCCTCGGGACTAGCGGGGGGCCAAGGAATGAGCAGTTCTTC	CASSLGTSGGPRNEQFF
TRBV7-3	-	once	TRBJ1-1	TGTGCCAGCAGCCCCACATACCAGAACACTGAAGCTTTCTTT	CASSPTYQNTEAFF
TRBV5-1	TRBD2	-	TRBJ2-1	TGCGCCAGCAGCTTGAGTGGTTCTAGCGGGAGGGGCTACAATGAGCAGTTCTTC	CASSLSGSSGRGYNEQFF
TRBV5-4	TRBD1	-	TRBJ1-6	TGTGCCAGCAGCCCGGGGGGACAGGGTCCTTCACCCCTCCACTTT	CASSPGGQGPSPLHF
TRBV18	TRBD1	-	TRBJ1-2	TGTGCCAGCTCACCAGGGACAGGGGTTGACTATGGCTACACCTTC	CASSPGTGVDYGYTF
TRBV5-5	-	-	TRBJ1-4	TGTGCCAGCAGCTTGGGGGTGACGGGGGCTAATGAAAAACTGTTTTTT	CASSLGVTGANEKLFF
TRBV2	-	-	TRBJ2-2	TGCGGACTCACCGGGGAGCTGTTTTTT	CGLTGELFF
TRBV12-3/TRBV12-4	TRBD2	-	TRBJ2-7	TGTGCCAGCACAGGCGGGAGACTCTACGAGCAGTACTTC	CASTGGRLYEQYF
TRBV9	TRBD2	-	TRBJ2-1	TGTGCCAGCAGCGGCCCTAGCGGGACCGCCCGCCATGAGCAGTTCTTC	CASSGPSGTARHEQFF
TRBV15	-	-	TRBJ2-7	TGTGCCACCAGCAGCACAGGGAGCTCCTACGAGCAGTACTTC	CATSSTGSSYEQYF
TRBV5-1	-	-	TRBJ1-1	TGCGCCAGCAACCTACAGGGTTCCTTTGGCACTGAAGCTTTCTTT	CASNLQGSFGTEAFF
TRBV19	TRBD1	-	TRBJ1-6	TGTGCCAGTAGTTCCTTCAGGGGGCTCGATTCACCCCTCCACTTT	CASSSFRGLDSPLHF
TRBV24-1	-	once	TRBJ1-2	TGTGCCACCAGTGAACCAGGACAGCAGGATGGCTACACCTTC	CATSEPGQQDGYTF
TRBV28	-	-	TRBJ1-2	TGTGCCAGCAGTTCCCCCGGGGGCTACACCTTC	CASSSPGGYTF
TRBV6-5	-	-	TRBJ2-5	TGTGCCAGCAGTCTTACAGGGGGGGGAGAGACCCAGTACTTC	CASSLTGGGETQYF
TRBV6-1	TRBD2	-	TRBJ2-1	TGTGCCAGCAGTGAAGCTTATCAGCGGGGGTCCAATGAGCAGTTCTTC	CASSEAYQRGSNEQFF
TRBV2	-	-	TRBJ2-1	TGTGCCAGCAGCCGACTAGGTTCCTACAATGAGCAGTTCTTC	CASSRLGSYNEQFF
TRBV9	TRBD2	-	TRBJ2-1	TGTGCCAGCAGCGTAGTGACGGGAGGGTACAATGAGCAGTTCTTC	CASSVVTGGYNEQFF
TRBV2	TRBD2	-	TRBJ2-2	TGTGCCAACGGACTAGCGGGAGTGGAGCTGTTTTTT	CANGLAGVELFF
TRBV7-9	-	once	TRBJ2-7	TGTGCCAGCAGCTTAGAGAGATCACAGGAGACCTACGAGCAGTACTTC	CASSLERSQETYEQYF
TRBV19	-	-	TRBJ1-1	TGTGCCAGTAGTCCAAACAGGGCTGAAGCTTTCTTT	CASSPNRAEAFF
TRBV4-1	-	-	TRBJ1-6	TGCGCCAGCAGCCAAGATCTGGGAGGTTCCTATAATTCACCCCTCCACTTT	CASSQDLGGSYNSPLHF
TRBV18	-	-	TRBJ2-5	TGTGCCAGCTCACCACTTCACGGTCGAACCGGGAGAGAGACCCAGTACTTC	CASSPLHGRTGRETQYF
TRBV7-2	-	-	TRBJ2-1	TGTGCCAGCAGCGATCAGGGCCATGAGCAGTTCTTC	CASSDQGHEQFF
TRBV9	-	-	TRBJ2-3	TGTGCCAGCAGCCCCCGGACATCTCCAGGGACAGATACGCAGTATTTT	CASSPRTSPGTDTQYF
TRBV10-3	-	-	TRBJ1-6	TGTGCCATCAGTGAGTCGAGCGCCCTCAGACAGGTTTATAATTCACCCCTCCACTTT	CAISESSALRQVYNSPLHF
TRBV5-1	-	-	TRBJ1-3	TGCGCCAGCAGCTTGGGGGACTACTCTGGAAACACCATATATTTT	CASSLGDYSGNTIYF
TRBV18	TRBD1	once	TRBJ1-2	TGTGCCAGCTCACCCTACTCAGGGGGGTATGGCTACACCTTC	CASSPYSGGYGYTF
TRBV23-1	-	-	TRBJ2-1	TGCGCCAGCAGTCCCGAGGGCGGGCAGGGGAATGAGCAGTTCTTC	CASSPEGGQGNEQFF
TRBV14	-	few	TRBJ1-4	TGTGCCAGCAGCCAAGGACGACAGCCTAATGAAAAACTGTTTTTT	CASSQGRQPNEKLFF
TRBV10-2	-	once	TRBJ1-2	TGCGCCAGCACTAAAGGACAGAGCTATGGCTACACCTTC	CASTKGQSYGYTF
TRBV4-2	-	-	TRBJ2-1	TGTGCCAGCAGCCGCGGGGGCGATGAGCAGTTCTTC	CASSRGGDEQFF
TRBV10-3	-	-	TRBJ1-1	TGTGCCATCAGTGAGGGGGAGACCTCAGAAGCTTTCTTT	CAISEGETSEAFF
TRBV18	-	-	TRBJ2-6	TGTGCCAGCTCACCAGGTCTCGAACGGAGAGTCTCTGGGGCCAACGTCCTGACTTTC	CASSPGLERRVSGANVLTF
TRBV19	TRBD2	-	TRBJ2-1	TGTGCCAGTAGTATAAGGCCTAGCGGGAGGGGGGTTGGTTACAATGAGCAGTTCTTC	CASSIRPSGRGVGYNEQFF
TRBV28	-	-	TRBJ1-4	TGTGCCAGCAGTCTATACAGGCCGGATAATGAAAAACTGTTTTTT	CASSLYRPDNEKLFF
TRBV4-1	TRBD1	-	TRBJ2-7	TGCGCCAGCAGCCAAGAGGTACAGGGGGAGGTCGAGCAGTACTTC	CASSQEVQGEVEQYF
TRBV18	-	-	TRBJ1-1	TGTGCCAGCCCACCTACAATGAACACTGAAGCTTTCTTT	CASPPTMNTEAFF
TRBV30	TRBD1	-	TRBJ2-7	TGTGCCTGGAGGGGGACAGCCTACGAGCAGTACTTC	CAWRGTAYEQYF
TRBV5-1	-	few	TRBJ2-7	TGCGCCAGCAGCTCCTCCGGGGGGCCCTACGAGCAGTACTTC	CASSSSGGPYEQYF
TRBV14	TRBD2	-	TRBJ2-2	TGTGCCAGCAGCCAAGATCTCGGGAGGTTAGCCGGGGAGCTGTTTTTT	CASSQDLGRLAGELFF
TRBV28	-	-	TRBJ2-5	TGTGCCAGCAGTTTATTGGCAGAAGAGACCCAGTACTTC	CASSLLAEETQYF
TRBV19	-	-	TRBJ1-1	TGTGCCAGTAAAGCCCCCTCAGGGAGGGGGACTGAAGCTTTCTTT	CASKAPSGRGTEAFF
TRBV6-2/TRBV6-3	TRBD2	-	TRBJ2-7	TGTGCCAGCAGCCAGACTAGCGTTAGCTCCTACGAGCAGTACTTC	CASSQTSVSSYEQYF
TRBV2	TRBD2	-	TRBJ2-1	TGTGCCAGCAGTTTAGCGGGAGAAAGGATTGAGCAGTTCTTC	CASSLAGERIEQFF